The next 25 T cell receptor beta chains were all read from a single sample in a study of shared clonotypes between healthy human individuals. The method was immunoSEQ multiplex PCR; TCRdb's version includes in-frame clones alone and lacks a portion of them. The repertoire holds more than 2 million clones, with roughly 94% as singletons. Sequences were obtained from naive CD4+ T cells sorted from blood. Subset here: CD45RA+ positively selected. These TCRs come from a young man in good health.

CDR3: CASSLGPSNEQYF. CDR3 nucleotides: TGTGCCAGCAGCCTGGGGCCCAGTAACGAGCAGTACTTC. This sequence joins TRBV9 and TRBJ2-7; D possibly corresponds to TRBD1 (5 bases). The CDR3 has 13 residues. V lost 4 bases to trimming and J lost 5 bases, with 13 bases between them. CDR1 is SGDLS and CDR2 is YYNGEE in the germline V gene. Full variable domain (missing parts from reference TRBV9 and TRBJ2-7): DSGVTQTPKHLITATGQRVTLRCSPRSGDLSVYWYQQSLDQGLQFLIQYYNGEERAKGNILERFSAQQFPDLHSELNLSSLELGDSALYFCASSLGPSNEQYFGPGTRLTVT.

The chain combines TRBV11-1 with TRBJ2-3; D is uncertain. V lost 3 bases and J lost 5, with 3 bases in between. CDR3 length: 11 amino acids. CDR1 and CDR2 from the germline V gene are SGHAT and FQDESV (reference sequence). DNA of the CDR3: TGTGCCAGCAGCTTTATAGATACGCAGTATTTT. Translated: CASSFIDTQYF.

Comment on this clone: This sequence may be a read error, since a much larger clone differs from it by one base. Other DNA sequences in the sample encode the same CDR3. The V call is TRBV18, the J call TRBJ1-1, with a possible D match to TRBD1 (5 bases). This CDR3 comprises 13 residues. The V gene's germline CDR1 is KGHSH and CDR2 LQKENI. This CDR3 is CASSPPGRTEAFF. The CDR3 DNA follows: TGCGCCAGCTCACCACCAGGGAGGACTGAAGCTTTCTTT.

The genes are TRBV10-1 and TRBJ2-7; D ambiguous. The ends were cut back, 0 bases at V and 4 bases at J, with 10 bases in the middle. Per the germline V gene, CDR1 is WNHNN and CDR2 is SYGVQD (reference sequence). The CDR3 sequence is 14 residues long. The CDR3 sequence is CASSESGLRYEQYF. CDR3 DNA: TGCGCCAGCAGTGAGTCGGGCCTTAGGTACGAGCAGTACTTC.

This chain connects TRBV5-1 to TRBJ2-2, with D possibly TRBD2 on 6 matching bases. Germline V gene sequence: CDR1 SGHRS, CDR2 YFSETQ. Between the trimmed V and J ends, which lost 5 bases and 4 bases, there was a span of 18 bases. The CDR3 has 16 amino acids. This CDR3 is CASSPTDGGGTGELFF. For the CDR3, the DNA is TGCGCCAGCAGTCCTACAGATGGGGGAGGCACCGGGGAGCTGTTTTTT.

The chain is built from TRBV23-1 and TRBJ1-1, with D possibly matching TRBD1 (6 bases). TRBV23-1 is an ORF for which the function is uncertain. Trimming took off 6 bases at V and 0 bases at J, with 11 bases between the two ends. The CDR3 is 14 residues long. The CDR3 nucleotides are TGCGCCAGCAGATACACAGGGATGAACACTGAAGCTTTCTTT. This gives the protein CASRYTGMNTEAFF.

The chain couples TRBV9 to TRBJ2-5; 9 positions agree with TRBD2. The germline V gene encodes CDR1 SGDLS and CDR2 YYNGEE. The CDR3 length is 14 residues. Trimming cost V 4 bases and J 5 bases; bases outside gene matches: 6. CDR3 nucleotides: TGTGCCAGCAGCACAGGGACTAGCTATGAGACCCAGTACTTC. Translating gives CASSTGTSYETQYF.

The chain uses TRBV7-2 and TRBJ1-6; D unresolved. Germline V CDR1 and CDR2: SGHTA, FQGNSA. CDR3 length: 13 residues. Trimming pared 5 bases from V and 13 bases from J, leaving 15 bases between. This chain's CDR3 is CASSPRTLPPLHF. As DNA, the CDR3 is TGTGCCAGCAGCCCGCGGACCCTACCTCCCCTCCACTTT.

The genes are TRBV5-4 and TRBJ2-4; possible D gene TRBD1, 5 bases. This CDR3 is 15 amino acids long. Germline lookup yields CDR1 SGHNT and CDR2 YYREEE (reference sequence). Trimming stripped 1 base from V and 1 base from J, with 9 bases between. CDR3 in amino acids: CASSLQGSAKNIQYF. CDR3 DNA: TGTGCCAGCAGCTTGCAGGGATCGGCCAAAAACATTCAGTACTTC.

Comment on this clone: This sample includes further DNA sequences coding for the same CDR3. The J gene is TRBJ1-1, the V gene TRBV27, with D perhaps TRBD1 (5 bases). The CDR3 extends over 13 amino acids. Germline CDR1 reads MNHEY; CDR2 reads SMNVEV (reference sequence). V gave up 3 bases and J gave up 2 bases, with 7 bases separating them. The CDR3 protein is CASSFRGNTEAFF. The CDR3 nucleotides read TGTGCCAGCAGTTTTAGGGGAAACACTGAAGCTTTCTTT.

The chain combines TRBV6-1 with TRBJ1-2, with 8 positions matching TRBD1. This CDR3 has 16 residues. The ends lost 3 bases at V and 2 bases at J; junction bases unmatched: 8. Germline assignment: CDR1 MNHNS and CDR2 SASEGT. CDR3 DNA: TGTGCCAGCAGTGACCCCGGACAGGGATTGAACTATGGCTACACCTTC. Amino acid sequence: CASSDPGQGLNYGYTF.

This sequence joins TRBV7-2 and TRBJ2-7; 9 bases match TRBD1. Per germline, CDR1 SGHTA and CDR2 FQGNSA. V trimming: 5 bases; J trimming: 3 bases; junction bases outside the gene matches: 8. There are 15 residues in the CDR3. CDR3 loop: CASSDGTGRLYEQYF. The CDR3, as DNA: TGTGCCAGCAGCGATGGGACAGGGCGTCTCTACGAGCAGTACTTC. The whole variable domain, filled in from reference TRBV7-2 and TRBJ2-7, reads GAGVSQSPSNKVTEKGKDVELRCDPISGHTALYWYRQSLGQGLEFLIYFQGNSAPDKSGLPSDRFSAERTGGSVSTLTIQRTQQEDSAVYLCASSDGTGRLYEQYFGPGTRLTVT.

The sample holds one count of this clone. This chain connects TRBV5-1 to TRBJ1-2; tentatively, D is TRBD1 (5 bases). This CDR3 comprises 14 residues. Trimming stripped 1 base from V and 4 bases from J, with 11 bases between. Per germline, CDR1 SGHRS and CDR2 YFSETQ. The CDR3 is CASSLTDKTYGYTF. DNA of the CDR3: TGCGCCAGCAGCTTGACGGACAAAACCTATGGCTACACCTTC.

V and J are TRBV18 and TRBJ2-7, with 7 bases identical to TRBD2. Per the germline V gene, CDR1 is KGHSH and CDR2 is LQKENI. The trim removed 6 bases at V and 5 bases at J, leaving 10 bases unmatched. The CDR3 is made up of 14 amino acids. The CDR3 here is CASSPGLPPDEQYF. CDR3 sequence (DNA): TGTGCCAGCTCCCCGGGACTACCTCCGGACGAGCAGTACTTC.

V gene TRBV5-1 combines with J gene TRBJ1-1; D is unresolved. The germline gives CDR1 SGHRS, CDR2 YFSETQ. V lost 4 bases and J 4 bases, leaving 23 bases between the germline ends. This CDR3 spans 17 amino acids. In DNA, the CDR3 is TGCGCCAGCAGCCAGTTCCAGTGGGGAACCGCGAGCACTGAAGCTTTCTTT. It specifies CASSQFQWGTASTEAFF.

In the case of this clone: The same CDR3 is also encoded by other DNA sequences in this sample. The V gene is TRBV18, the J gene TRBJ1-2; 9 bases align to TRBD1. The CDR3 has 13 amino acids. CDR1 is KGHSH and CDR2 is LQKENI in the germline V gene. J lost 4 bases, V lost 5 bases, and 2 bases had no gene match. This CDR3 is CASSMGQGYGYTF. The CDR3 nucleotides are TGTGCCAGCTCAATGGGACAGGGCTATGGCTACACCTTC.

This clone has just a few counts. The chain combines TRBV4-2 with TRBJ1-1, with a weak D call TRBD1 (5 bases). The CDR3 contains 15 residues. Trimming took off 0 bases at V and 1 base at J, with 9 bases between the two ends. From germline, CDR1 is LGHNA and CDR2 YNFKEQ. The CDR3 DNA reads TGTGCCAGCAGCCAAGATCGGACAAAGAACACTGAAGCTTTCTTT. It yields the protein CASSQDRTKNTEAFF.

In the case of this clone: This same CDR3 is encoded by further DNA sequences in the sample. The V gene is TRBV30, the J gene TRBJ1-6; perhaps TRBD1 as D (5 bases). V gave up 0 bases and J gave up 10 bases, with 7 bases separating them. The CDR3 runs to 12 residues. Germline V gives CDR1 GTSNPN, CDR2 SVGIG (reference sequence). The CDR3 loop is CAWSVGDSPLHF. The CDR3 coding sequence is TGTGCCTGGAGTGTAGGGGACTCACCCCTCCACTTT. Variable domain in full (rest from reference TRBV30 and TRBJ1-6): SQTIHQWPATLVQPVGSPLSLECTVEGTSNPNLYWYRQAAGRGLQLLFYSVGIGQISSEVPQNLSASRPQDRQFILSSKKLLLSDSGFYLCAWSVGDSPLHFGNGTRLTVT.

DNA for the CDR3: TGTGCCAGCAGCCCCCGACAGGGGACCACCGGGGAGCTGTTTTTT. It yields the protein CASSPRQGTTGELFF. The gene calls are TRBV9 and TRBJ2-2, with 8 bases identical to TRBD1. Germline V gene data show CDR1 as SGDLS and CDR2 as YYNGEE. The CDR3 totals 15 residues. Unmatched junction bases numbered 6, after V lost 4 bases and J lost 4 bases.

This chain uses TRBV11-2 with TRBJ2-7; D assignment may be TRBD1 or TRBD2 (5 bases each). CDR3 length: 14 residues. V lost 5 bases, J lost 3 bases, and 14 bases lay in between. Germline V gene data show CDR1 as SGHAT and CDR2 as FQNNGV. CDR3 sequence reads: CASSTGTNFYEQYF. In DNA, the CDR3 is TGTGCCAGCAGCACCGGGACGAATTTCTACGAGCAGTACTTC.

Note on this clone: Other nucleotide sequences in the sample specify the same CDR3. This chain joins TRBV29-1 and TRBJ2-5; TRBD1 aligns across 8 bases. V lost 2 bases, J lost 5 bases, and 1 base stayed unmatched. Germline CDR1 reads SQVTM; CDR2 reads ANQGSEA. The CDR3 spans 12 residues. The CDR3 coding sequence is TGCAGCGTTGAACCAGGGGGCGAGACCCAGTACTTC. Protein: CSVEPGGETQYF.

In its sample, this clone was seen a few times. The chain uses TRBV19 and TRBJ1-5; D perhaps matches TRBD1 (5 bases). V shed 3 bases and J shed 5 bases, with 14 bases lying between them. CDR1 and CDR2 (germline): LNHDA, SQIVND (reference sequence). This CDR3 spans 15 amino acids. For the CDR3, the DNA is TGTGCCAGTAGTATCACCAGGGTGCGGGATCAGCCCCAGCATTTT. This encodes CASSITRVRDQPQHF.

This clone was observed once. V usage is TRBV7-9 and J usage is TRBJ1-2; D possibly corresponds to TRBD1 (5 bases). V shed 5 bases and J shed 7 bases, with 20 bases lying between them. The CDR3 sequence is 15 residues long. Germline CDR1 reads SEHNR; CDR2 reads FQNEAQ (reference sequence). The CDR3 sequence: CASSTRASPGGGYTF. In DNA, the CDR3 is TGTGCCAGCAGCACTCGGGCCTCACCGGGGGGTGGCTACACCTTC. Full variable domain (outside the CDR3, taken from reference TRBV7-9 and TRBJ1-2): DTGVSQNPRHKITKRGQNVTFRCDPISEHNRLYWYRQTLGQGPEFLTYFQNEAQLEKSRLLSDRFSAERPKGSFSTLEIQRTEQGDSAMYLCASSTRASPGGGYTFGSGTRLTVV.

V is TRBV6-5 and J is TRBJ1-2; TRBD1 is a possible D gene (5 bases). Trimming pared 5 bases from V and 5 bases from J, leaving 15 bases between. The V gene's germline CDR1 is MNHEY and CDR2 SVGAGI. This CDR3 spans 14 amino acids. Here the CDR3 DNA reads TGTGCCAGCAGTCGCGGGGGGACGGGGTATGGCTACACCTTC. It encodes CASSRGGTGYGYTF.

This sequence joins TRBV2 and TRBJ2-7; TRBD2 matches at 8 bases. CDR1 is SNHLY, CDR2 FYNNEI, per germline. With V trimmed by 6 bases and J by 2 bases, 9 bases remained unmatched. The CDR3 covers 15 residues. The CDR3 here is CASSDGAGVTYEQYF. For the CDR3, the DNA is TGTGCCAGCAGCGATGGAGCGGGGGTAACCTACGAGCAGTACTTC.